This T cell receptor beta chain is drawn from a study of cytomegalovirus exposure and HLA in healthy donors. The table lists this clone with a count of one. The antigen is unknown. A multiplex PCR was run with 60 Vbeta primers and 13 Jbeta primers. TCRdb's table, derived via immunoSEQ multiplex PCR, lists solely in-frame clones and lacks some. This table holds around 140,000 clones, 80% found once. General study points: A later analysis reportedly found fewer N-insertions in an Asian-associated ancestry cluster than the roughly 680-donor mean.

The sequence was collected from a man aged 40-50 years in good health and CMV-seronegative. The sequencing input was PBMCs.

The CDR3 nucleotides read TGTGCCAGCAGTTCCCTCCGGGACAGGACGGCCCTGGGAGGGGGGGGAAACTATGGCTACACCTTC. It translates to CASSSLRDRTALGGGGNYGYTF. J is TRBJ1-2 and V is TRBV27; 8 bases align to TRBD1. This CDR3 is 22 amino acids long. Looked up from germline, CDR1 is MNHEY and CDR2 is SMNVEV (reference sequence). The junction had 27 bases not matched to a gene; V was cut back by 4 bases and J by 2 bases.